The 15 T cell receptor beta chains listed next were all sequenced from one sample in a study of blood T cell repertoires in COVID-19. Libraries were prepared by immunoSEQ multiplex PCR; TCRdb keeps only in-frame clonotypes and omits some of them. The data show 65,000 to 100,000 clones, about 88% seen once. The sequenced sample consisted of peripheral blood. The receptors come from a man in his fifties or sixties with acute or convalescent COVID-19.

This clone was found once. This chain joins TRBV2 and TRBJ1-2; D gene unclear. CDR3 length: 13 residues. The ends were cut back, 4 bases at V and 1 base at J, with 7 bases in the middle. Germline CDR1 SNHLY, CDR2 FYNNEI. CDR3 region: CASSASFNYGYTF. CDR3 nucleotide sequence: TGTGCCAGCAGTGCTAGCTTTAACTATGGCTACACCTTC.

This CDR3 reads CASSLSGGNQPQHF. CDR3 in DNA: TGTGCCAGCAGTTTAAGCGGTGGAAATCAGCCCCAGCATTTT. The rearrangement links TRBV27 to TRBJ1-5; D ambiguous. Germline assignment: CDR1 MNHEY and CDR2 SMNVEV (reference sequence). V dropped 2 bases and J dropped 4 bases, with 9 bases sitting between them. The CDR3 is made up of 14 amino acids.

The rearrangement links TRBV6-4 to TRBJ1-2, with D possibly TRBD1 on 6 matching bases. There are 13 residues in the CDR3. CDR1 and CDR2 (germline): MRHNA, SNTAGT. The V end lost 0 bases, the J end lost 8 bases, and 10 bases lay between the germline ends. CDR3 coding DNA: TGTGCCAGCAGTGACTCGAAGGGGGTCGGCTACACCTTC. Translation gives CASSDSKGVGYTF.

The chain recombines TRBV10-3 with TRBJ1-1, with D perhaps TRBD1 (5 bases). The CDR3 extends over 14 amino acids. V was cut by 5 bases and J by 5 bases, with 15 bases left in between. Germline loops: CDR1 ENHRY, CDR2 SYGVKD. The CDR3 DNA follows: TGTGCCATCAGTCAGGGCCCGGCTGAGACTGAAGCTTTCTTT. Protein: CAISQGPAETEAFF.

J is TRBJ1-1 and V is TRBV28; D might be TRBD1 (5 bases). Germline V gives CDR1 MDHEN, CDR2 SYDVKM. Trimming took 4 bases from V and 1 from J, leaving 19 bases between them. CDR3 length: 17 amino acids. The CDR3 loop reads CASSYRRVHVGNTEAFF. In DNA form, the CDR3 reads TGTGCCAGCAGTTATCGCAGGGTGCATGTCGGGAACACTGAAGCTTTCTTT.

This clone was seen more than once but under ten times. This sample also contains other DNA sequences that code for the same CDR3. The CDR3 spells CASSPQGSGELFF. The CDR3 nucleotides read TGTGCCAGCTCACCTCAGGGCTCCGGGGAGCTGTTTTTT. V gene TRBV18 combines with J gene TRBJ2-2, with D maybe TRBD1 (5 bases). In germline, CDR1 is KGHSH, CDR2 LQKENI. The CDR3 contains 13 residues. Deletions cut 3 bases from V and 6 bases from J, with 8 bases between.

J is TRBJ1-4 and V is TRBV5-6, with unresolved D. The V end lost 3 bases, the J end lost 10 bases, and 19 bases lay between the germline ends. The germline V gene encodes CDR1 SGHDT and CDR2 YYEEEE. The CDR3 runs to 15 residues. For the CDR3, the DNA is TGTGCCAGCAGCTCTGGTATACTCGGGGATGGAAAACTGTTTTTT. This gives the protein CASSSGILGDGKLFF.

In the case of this clone: The same CDR3 also results from other DNA sequences found in this sample. V usage is TRBV3-1 (or the pseudogene TRBV3-2) and J usage is TRBJ2-2; D call uncertain. V was cut by 1 base and J by 2 bases, with 5 bases left in between. From germline, CDR1 is LGHDT and CDR2 YNNKEL (reference sequence). The CDR3 has 14 amino acids. The CDR3 is CASSQGGNTGELFF. CDR3 bases: TGTGCCAGCAGCCAAGGAGGAAACACCGGGGAGCTGTTTTTT.

This chain joins TRBV29-1 and TRBJ1-4, with TRBD1 as a possible D gene (5 bases). Germline CDR1 is SQVTM and CDR2 is ANQGSEA. Deletions cut 3 bases from V and 3 bases from J, with 11 bases between. The CDR3 runs to 14 residues. The CDR3 protein is CSVEGGTANEKLFF. DNA of the CDR3: TGCAGCGTTGAGGGGGGGACGGCTAATGAAAAACTGTTTTTT.

V usage is TRBV3-1 (or the pseudogene TRBV3-2) and J usage is TRBJ1-2; 12 bases fit TRBD1. Unmatched junction bases numbered 5, after V lost 2 bases and J lost 7 bases. This CDR3 comprises 15 residues. Looked up from germline, CDR1 is LGHDT and CDR2 is YNNKEL (reference sequence). CDR3 amino acids: CASSQPGQGALGYTF. The CDR3 nucleotides are TGTGCCAGCAGCCAACCGGGACAGGGGGCGCTTGGCTACACCTTC.

This clone occurred a few times. The V and J genes are TRBV10-2 and TRBJ1-2; tentative D call: TRBD1 (6 bases). Deletions cut 1 base from V and 6 bases from J, with 15 bases between. The CDR3 length is 15 residues. CDR1 is WSHSY and CDR2 is SAAADI in the germline V gene. Here the CDR3 DNA reads TGCGCCAGCAGTGAGTTACGGACAGCCTTGGATGGCTACACCTTC. Its protein product is CASSELRTALDGYTF.

The chain recombines TRBV20-1 with TRBJ2-6, with 7 bases matching TRBD1. This CDR3 spans 16 amino acids. Unmatched junction bases numbered 5, after V lost 3 bases and J lost 0 bases. Per the germline V gene, CDR1 is DFQATT and CDR2 is SNEGSKA (reference sequence). DNA for the CDR3: TGCAGTGCTAGTACAGGGGTTCTCTCTGGGGCCAACGTCCTGACTTTC. This encodes CSASTGVLSGANVLTF.

There are a few counts of this clone. The rearrangement joins TRBV7-3 to TRBJ1-1, with 8 bases aligning to TRBD1. Trimming at V came to 2 bases and at J to 4 bases, leaving 12 bases not matched to a gene. Germline V CDR1 and CDR2: SGHTA, FQGTGA. This CDR3 is 17 amino acids long. CDR3 region: CASSLYKGTGVGTEAFF. CDR3 nucleotide sequence: TGTGCCAGCAGCTTATACAAAGGGACAGGCGTGGGCACTGAAGCTTTCTTT.

V and J are TRBV9 and TRBJ1-2; perhaps TRBD1 as D (5 bases). Germline assignment: CDR1 SGDLS and CDR2 YYNGEE. V lost 3 bases to trimming and J lost 7 bases, with 16 bases between them. The CDR3 contains 14 residues. The CDR3 region is CASSARGGHSGYTF. Written as DNA, the CDR3 is TGTGCCAGCAGCGCGCGGGGCGGGCACAGTGGCTACACCTTC. Based on the CDR3 plus reference TRBV9 and TRBJ1-2, the full variable domain is DSGVTQTPKHLITATGQRVTLRCSPRSGDLSVYWYQQSLDQGLQFLIQYYNGEERAKGNILERFSAQQFPDLHSELNLSSLELGDSALYFCASSARGGHSGYTFGSGTRLTVV.

The gene calls are TRBV5-8 and TRBJ2-5; D is perhaps TRBD1 (5 bases). V was cut by 4 bases and J by 2 bases, with 15 bases left in between. CDR1 is SGHTS, CDR2 YDEGEE, per germline. CDR3 size: 15 residues. The CDR3 sequence: CASSPTDSRQETQYF. The CDR3 nucleotides read TGTGCCAGCAGCCCGACCGACAGCAGACAAGAGACCCAGTACTTC.